This T cell receptor (beta chain) originates from a study of T cell responses to AZD1222 COVID-19 vaccine. Germline values: CDR1 LNHDA, CDR2 SQIVND (reference sequence). J was trimmed by 0 bases and V by 0 bases; bases with no gene match: 5. CDR3 size: 17 residues. A remark on this clone: Its antigen is undetermined.

Regarding the study as a whole: Seropositive at baseline were only a handful of AZD1222 recipients. Among the donors, most were white British and more were female, and clonal diversity was possibly underestimated.

Method: immunoSEQ multiplex PCR; TCRdb's copy keeps in-frame clones and lacks some. This table holds over 130,000 clones. Material for sequencing was peripheral blood. This sequence was found in an adult in good health. The V and J genes are TRBV19 and TRBJ2-1, with 7 bases aligning to TRBD2. CDR3 sequence (DNA): TGTGCCAGTAGTATAGATTTTGGCGGGAGCTCCTACAATGAGCAGTTCTTC. This translates into CASSIDFGGSSYNEQFF.